These T cell receptor beta chains were read from a single sample in a study of T cells in Graves' hyperthyroidism and ophthalmopathy. From the multiplex PCR reads, TCRdb called clonotypes with MiXCR, one entry per CDR3 protein. The sample lists 450,000 to 650,000 distinct CDR3 sequences, 14% occurring once. Sequencing used blood. The receptors shown here come from a woman in her late teens or twenties with Graves' ophthalmopathy. CDR3s include the opening cysteine and the closing phenylalanine or tryptophan. D genes are given only for firm matches. Size values are once, few and many counts, or a class for expanded clones, and some rows have none.

D	J	V	size	CDR3	DNA
TRBD2	TRBJ2-7	TRBV28	many	CASSAGLAGLYEQYF	TGTGCCAGCAGTGCCGGACTAGCGGGCCTATACGAGCAGTACTTC
NA	TRBJ1-6	TRBV25-1	NA	CASREKGGSPLHF	TGTGCCAGCAGAGAGAAGGGTGGCTCACCCCTCCACTTT
NA	TRBJ2-1	TRBV24-1	NA	CATSIPGSNEQFF	TGTGCCACCAGTATCCCAGGGTCGAATGAGCAGTTCTTC
NA	TRBJ2-7	TRBV30	many	CAWSAGLGYEQYF	TGTGCCTGGTCCGCGGGGCTAGGATACGAGCAGTACTTC
NA	TRBJ2-1	TRBV3-1	few	CASSQVPRTVHNEQFF	TGTGCCAGCAGCCAAGTCCCCCGGACAGTCCACAATGAGCAGTTCTTC
NA	TRBJ1-2	TRBV7-2	many	CASSSTINYGYTF	TGTGCCAGCAGCAGTACAATCAACTATGGCTACACCTTC
TRBD1	TRBJ1-5	TRBV28	NA	CASSFPGQGNQPQHF	TGTGCCAGCAGTTTTCCGGGACAGGGTAATCAGCCCCAGCATTTT
TRBD2	TRBJ2-1	TRBV7-3	NA	CASSLGLAGATGDEQFF	TGTGCCAGCAGCCTGGGACTAGCGGGAGCTACAGGCGATGAGCAGTTCTTC
TRBD1	TRBJ1-4	TRBV28	few	CASSYGTALKGEKLFF	TGTGCCAGCAGTTACGGGACAGCTCTCAAGGGTGAAAAACTGTTTTTT
NA	TRBJ1-5	TRBV19	NA	CASKTLISNQPQHF	TGTGCCAGTAAGACACTGATTAGCAATCAGCCCCAGCATTTT
TRBD1	TRBJ1-2	TRBV20-1	few	CSASGDSLNYGYTF	TGCAGTGCTAGCGGGGACAGCCTTAACTATGGCTACACCTTC
TRBD1	TRBJ1-5	TRBV5-5	few	CASSPLGTVNQPQHF	TGTGCCAGCAGCCCCCTTGGGACAGTAAATCAGCCCCAGCATTTT
TRBD1	TRBJ2-7	TRBV7-9	many	CASSTDRGGLREQYF	TGTGCCAGCAGCACGGACAGGGGCGGACTCCGCGAGCAGTACTTC
NA	TRBJ2-7	TRBV19	NA	CASSPGASLVNEQYF	TGTGCCAGTAGTCCCGGGGCTAGCCTCGTCAACGAGCAGTACTTC
TRBD1	TRBJ1-6	TRBV28	many	CASSQPGTGWYSPLHF	TGTGCCAGCAGCCAACCCGGGACAGGGTGGTATTCACCCCTCCACTTT
NA	TRBJ1-5	TRBV29-1	few	CSVGARGVNQPQHF	TGCAGCGTTGGAGCTCGAGGGGTCAATCAGCCCCAGCATTTT
NA	TRBJ1-6	TRBV19	NA	CASQRGFDNSPLHF	TGTGCCAGCCAGAGGGGTTTTGATAATTCACCCCTCCACTTT
TRBD2	TRBJ2-2	TRBV3-1	many	CASSPLTSGSPGGELFF	TGTGCCAGCAGCCCGCTGACTAGCGGATCTCCCGGCGGGGAGCTGTTTTTT
TRBD1	TRBJ2-7	TRBV27	few	CASQDRAGSSYEQYF	TGTGCCAGCCAGGACAGGGCGGGTTCGTCCTACGAGCAGTACTTC
NA	TRBJ2-7	TRBV12-3/TRBV12-4	few	CASNPLWANGSVSSYEQYF	TGTGCCAGCAACCCCCTGTGGGCTAACGGGAGCGTATCCTCCTACGAGCAGTACTTC
TRBD1	TRBJ2-1	TRBV7-9	many	CASSSRDRALLNEQFF	TGTGCCAGCAGCAGCCGGGACAGGGCCTTACTAAATGAGCAGTTCTTC
NA	TRBJ2-2	TRBV7-6	many	CASSLGTTDTGELFF	TGTGCCAGCAGCTTAGGGACTACCGACACCGGGGAGCTGTTTTTT
NA	TRBJ1-6	TRBV7-8	many	CASSLAGGRGSPLHF	TGTGCCAGCAGCTTAGCAGGGGGAAGGGGTTCACCCCTCCACTTT
TRBD1	TRBJ1-2	TRBV4-3	many	CASSLTTGEGYTF	TGCGCCAGCAGCCTCACGACAGGGGAAGGCTACACCTTC
NA	TRBJ1-1	TRBV6-1	many	CASSRGQQDEAFF	TGTGCCAGCAGCAGGGGACAACAAGATGAAGCTTTCTTT
TRBD2	TRBJ2-7	TRBV5-1	few	CASSLVTRENNEQYF	TGCGCCAGCAGCTTGGTAACGCGGGAGAATAACGAGCAGTACTTC
NA	TRBJ1-1	TRBV6-1	many	CASSMGGGGTEAFF	TGTGCCAGCTCGATGGGGGGAGGAGGCACTGAAGCTTTCTTT
NA	TRBJ2-7	TRBV12-3/TRBV12-4	NA	CASSYTQGGESYEQYF	TGTGCCAGCAGCTACACCCAGGGGGGGGAATCCTACGAGCAGTACTTC